Shown below are 31 T cell receptor beta chains from a single sample sequenced in a study of regulatory T cells in long-lasting Graves disease. As to time point: newly diagnosed GD, antithyroid drugs for less than 3 months. PBMC RNA was the source of the TCR library. For TCR beta, libraries came from iRepertoire HTBI primers and Arm-PCR of CDR3 regions. TCRdb called the multiplex PCR reads again in MiXCR, with one record for every CDR3 protein. The sample holds 350,000 to 450,000 distinct CDR3 sequences, around 16% seen once. The data were also submitted as part of a second study, on T cells in Graves' hyperthyroidism and ophthalmopathy.

The source material was peripheral blood mononuclear cells (PBMCs), sampled at new diagnosis, from a patient treated with antithyroid drugs. The receptors originated from a woman in her forties with Graves disease.

This clonotype was counted ten times or more. The chain uses TRBV28 and TRBJ1-4, with no clear D. V gave up 3 bases and J gave up 10 bases, with 15 bases separating them. This CDR3 is 14 amino acids long. Germline loops: CDR1 MDHEN, CDR2 SYDVKM. For the CDR3, the DNA is TGTGCCAGCAGTTTGGCGACCCGACTTAGAAAACTGTTTTTT. It yields the protein CASSLATRLRKLFF.

This clonotype has a count of ten or more. The chain carries TRBV28 and TRBJ1-2; possible D gene TRBD1, 5 bases. The CDR3 is 17 amino acids. Trimming took 5 bases from V and 2 from J, leaving 21 bases between them. In germline, CDR1 is MDHEN, CDR2 SYDVKM. The CDR3 region is CASSPGGEATLNYGYTF. DNA for the CDR3: TGTGCCAGCAGTCCCGGGGGGGAGGCCACGCTCAACTATGGCTACACCTTC.

This clonotype was recorded many times. The J gene is TRBJ2-1, the V gene TRBV20-1, with TRBD1 identical over 8 bases. J was trimmed by 8 bases and V by 6 bases; bases with no gene match: 15. The CDR3 sequence is 15 residues long. Looked up from germline, CDR1 is DFQATT and CDR2 is SNEGSKA (reference sequence). The CDR3 DNA follows: TGCAGTGCGCCCAGCAGGGGGCGCAATAACGATGAGCAGTTCTTC. This encodes CSAPSRGRNNDEQFF.

In this sample, this clonotype turned up many times. V gene TRBV27 combines with J gene TRBJ2-1, with D possibly matching TRBD2 (6 bases). This CDR3 is built from 16 residues. The V and J ends lost 5 bases and 10 bases respectively, with 24 bases between them. Germline-derived CDR1 and CDR2 are MNHEY and SMNVEV (reference sequence). The CDR3 bases are TGTGCCAGCAGTCCGCAGCCGGGACTCACGCCGGGGGAGCAGTTCTTC. This gives the protein CASSPQPGLTPGEQFF.

In its sample, this clonotype was seen a few times. The chain links TRBV4-2 to TRBJ1-5; no clear D. CDR1 and CDR2 from the germline V gene are LGHNA and YNFKEQ. Trimming left V 3 bases short and J 0 bases short, with 9 bases between. The CDR3 is 15 amino acids. Here the CDR3 DNA reads TGTGCCAGCAGCCAGGCTTTATATAGCAATCAGCCCCAGCATTTT. Residues: CASSQALYSNQPQHF.

Only a few counts were recorded for this clonotype. V is TRBV19 and J is TRBJ2-7; perhaps D is TRBD1 or TRBD2 (5 bases each). Trimming pared 2 bases from V and 5 bases from J, leaving 13 bases between. The V gene's germline CDR1 is LNHDA and CDR2 SQIVND (reference sequence). This CDR3 comprises 14 residues. CDR3 DNA sequence: TGTGCCAGTAGTATATGGGGCAGGGACGACGAGCAGTACTTC. Translating gives CASSIWGRDDEQYF.

This clonotype was recorded many times. The gene calls are TRBV25-1 and TRBJ2-1, with 8 nucleotides matching TRBD1. The CDR3 consists of 18 residues. Germline CDR1 and CDR2: MGHDK and SYGVNS. The trim removed 3 bases at V and 6 bases at J, leaving 16 bases unmatched. DNA of the CDR3: TGTGCCAGCAGTGATGGGGGCTCAGGGGGCAAGACCTCCAATGAGCAGTTCTTC. Protein sequence: CASSDGGSGGKTSNEQFF.

This clonotype was picked up many times. V is TRBV28 and J is TRBJ2-3; D may be TRBD2 (5 bases). This CDR3 is 16 amino acids long. Trimming cost V 6 bases and J 2 bases, with 18 bases left between them. Germline CDR1 and CDR2: MDHEN and SYDVKM. CDR3 nucleotide sequence: TGTGCCAGCAGCCCTACGGTCAGAGGGTACACAGATACGCAGTATTTT. Protein product: CASSPTVRGYTDTQYF.

This clonotype was seen a few times. The chain uses TRBV30 and TRBJ2-1; D may be TRBD1 (6 bases). Germline values: CDR1 GTSNPN, CDR2 SVGIG (reference sequence). The CDR3 runs 16 residues. V gave up 4 bases and J gave up 4 bases, with 20 bases separating them. In nucleotides, the CDR3 is TGTGCCTGGAACTTGGACAGCCATATTTTGTACAATGAGCAGTTCTTC. It encodes CAWNLDSHILYNEQFF.

This chain connects TRBV5-6 to TRBJ2-5; no clear D gene. The CDR3 has 14 residues. Looked up from germline, CDR1 is SGHDT and CDR2 is YYEEEE. V gave up 6 bases and J gave up 3 bases, with 15 bases separating them. The CDR3 nucleotides are TGTGCCAGCACCTCATTCTTGACGGAAGAGACCCAGTACTTC. It yields the protein CASTSFLTEETQYF.

This clonotype came up many times. The chain couples TRBV6-1 to TRBJ1-1; D perhaps matches TRBD1 (5 bases). CDR1 and CDR2 (germline): MNHNS, SASEGT. The V and J ends lost 2 bases and 3 bases respectively, with 10 bases between them. This CDR3 region has 14 residues. CDR3 coding DNA: TGTGCCAGCAGTGAATTGGCGGGGGACACTGAAGCTTTCTTT. As protein: CASSELAGDTEAFF.

This clonotype was seen many times. The V gene is TRBV28, the J gene TRBJ1-6; TRBD1 agrees at 9 bases. The V segment lost 7 bases and the J segment 9 bases; nucleotides outside the gene matches: 10. Germline-derived CDR1 and CDR2 are MDHEN and SYDVKM. CDR3 length: 15 amino acids. CDR3 coding DNA: TGTGCCAGCACTCCCCATGACAGGGGGAGTTCACCCCTCCACTTT. It codes for CASTPHDRGSSPLHF. Using reference TRBV28 and TRBJ1-6 for the parts outside the CDR3, the full variable domain is DVKVTQSSRYLVKRTGEKVFLECVQDMDHENMFWYRQDPGLGLRLIYFSYDVKMKEKGDIPEGYSVSREKKERFSLILESASTNQTSMYLCASTPHDRGSSPLHFGNGTRLTVT.

This clonotype has just a few counts. The chain joins TRBV20-1 to TRBJ1-2; D remains unclear. Germline lookup yields CDR1 DFQATT and CDR2 SNEGSKA (reference sequence). The ends were cut back, 0 bases at V and 2 bases at J, with 7 bases in the middle. This CDR3 region has 13 residues. CDR3 DNA sequence: TGCAGTGCTAGAGATATAGGAAACTATGGCTACACCTTC. It is translated as CSARDIGNYGYTF.

In its sample, this clonotype was seen many times. V gene TRBV24-1 combines with J gene TRBJ1-1; D remains unclear. V was cut by 7 bases and J by 4 bases, with 12 bases left in between. Germline CDR1 and CDR2: KGHDR and SFDVKD. The CDR3 consists of 13 residues. The CDR3 DNA follows: TGTGCCACCAGCGTTGACACGGGCACTGAAGCTTTCTTT. Translated: CATSVDTGTEAFF.

The chain employs TRBV19 and TRBJ2-2; 12 bases fit TRBD2. The CDR3 spans 15 residues. V was pared by 9 bases and J by 5 bases, with 7 bases of the junction left unmatched. In germline, CDR1 is LNHDA, CDR2 SQIVND (reference sequence). The CDR3 DNA is TGTGCCAGCTCTAGCGGGAGGGCCGGGACCGGGGAGCTGTTTTTT. Its translation: CASSSGRAGTGELFF.

To note about this clonotype: A read error may be the cause here, since a much bigger clone is one base away. The chain has TRBV11-2 and TRBJ2-2; maybe TRBD2 (5 bases). Per germline, CDR1 SGHAT and CDR2 FQNNGV. CDR3 size: 13 residues. The CDR3 spells CASSLFRTGEPFF. DNA of the CDR3: TGTGCCAGCAGCTTATTCCGGACCGGGGAGCCGTTTTTT.

This clonotype appeared many times. The chain is built from TRBV6-2 or TRBV6-3 and TRBJ2-1; D is undetermined. The CDR3 is 16 amino acids. The V and J ends lost 0 bases and 6 bases respectively, with 15 bases between them. The germline V gene encodes CDR1 MNHEY and CDR2 SVGEGT. Here the CDR3 DNA reads TGTGCCAGCAGTTACTCGGGCCCACGGGCCGCCAATGAGCAGTTCTTC. This encodes CASSYSGPRAANEQFF.

Details on this clonotype: A read error may produce the germline difference seen at one junction end. This sequence joins TRBV12-3 or TRBV12-4 and TRBJ1-2; 9 bases fit TRBD1. The CDR3 loop spans 16 amino acids. The CDR3 coding sequence is TGTGCCAGCAGTCCCCCCCTGGGGACAGGGAACTATGGCTGCACCTTC. Translating gives CASSPPLGTGNYGCTF.

Details on this clonotype: A single base separates this from a much larger clone, so it may be a read error. The chain joins TRBV30 to TRBJ2-2, with TRBD2 as a possible D gene (6 bases). The CDR3 extends over 12 amino acids. The germline V gene encodes CDR1 GTSNPN and CDR2 SVGIG (reference sequence). CDR3 in amino acids: CASFANTGGLFF. DNA for the CDR3: TGTGCCTCCTTTGCGAACACCGGGGGGCTGTTTTTT. Full variable domain (outside the CDR3, taken from reference TRBV30 and TRBJ2-2): SQTIHQWPATLVQPVGSPLSLECTVEGTSNPNLYWYRQAAGRGLQLLFYSVGIGQISSEVPQNLSASRPQDRQFILSSKKLLLSDSGFYLCASFANTGGLFFGEGSRLTVL.

This clonotype occurred a few times. The chain joins TRBV19 to TRBJ1-6, with no clear D. This CDR3 is built from 17 residues. Germline values: CDR1 LNHDA, CDR2 SQIVND (reference sequence). Trimming left V 4 bases short and J 1 base short, with 14 bases between. CDR3 region: CASSKWASRSYNSPLHF. CDR3 sequence (DNA): TGTGCCAGTAGTAAATGGGCGTCGCGGTCCTATAATTCACCCCTCCACTTT.

This clonotype was picked up many times. The V and J genes are TRBV12-5 and TRBJ2-2; possibly TRBD2 for D (5 bases). Trimming took 9 bases from V and 1 from J, leaving 9 bases between them. Germline values: CDR1 LGHNT, CDR2 FRNRAP. The CDR3 totals 13 residues. In DNA form, the CDR3 reads TGTGCTAGCGAGCGGAAGAACACCGGGGAGCTGTTTTTT. Translation gives CASERKNTGELFF. The full variable domain, in which reference TRBV12-5 and TRBJ2-2 provide the parts outside the CDR3, is DARVTQTPRHKVTEMGQEVTMRCQPILGHNTVFWYRQTMMQGLELLAYFRNRAPLDDSGMPKDRFSAEMPDATLATLKIQPSEPRDSAVYFCASERKNTGELFFGEGSRLTVL.

V and J are TRBV19 and TRBJ1-4, with unresolved D. Deletions cut 6 bases from V and 8 bases from J, with 13 bases between. The CDR3 covers 13 residues. Germline V gene data show CDR1 as LNHDA and CDR2 as SQIVND (reference sequence). CDR3 amino acids: CASSPHDLEKLFF. The DNA for the CDR3 is TGTGCCAGTAGCCCGCATGATCTAGAAAAACTGTTTTTT.

This clonotype was observed a few times. The chain uses TRBV14 and TRBJ1-2; TRBD1 matches at 8 bases. Germline V gene data show CDR1 as SGHDN and CDR2 as FVKESK. This CDR3 has 15 residues. V was pared by 1 base and J by 8 bases, with 9 bases of the junction left unmatched. DNA of the CDR3: TGTGCCAGCAGCCAAGTTCGGACAGGGTGGAAAGGCTACACCTTC. Encoded protein: CASSQVRTGWKGYTF.

This clonotype was detected many times. The rearrangement uses TRBV20-1 and TRBJ2-7, with 9 bases matching TRBD2. The CDR3 has 16 residues. Trimming removed 3 bases from V and 5 bases from J; junction bases left unmatched: 14. Germline assignment: CDR1 DFQATT and CDR2 SNEGSKA (reference sequence). The CDR3: CSASGGSGSTPDEQYF. The CDR3 DNA sequence: TGCAGTGCTAGTGGAGGTAGCGGGAGCACGCCAGACGAGCAGTACTTC.

This clonotype was recorded at least ten times. The CDR3 spells CASSPYLPGREDSTDTQYF. The DNA for the CDR3 is TGTGCCAGCAGTCCCTACCTTCCTGGACGGGAGGATAGCACAGATACGCAGTATTTT. This rearrangement joins TRBV2 to TRBJ2-3, with TRBD2 matching over 7 bases. From germline, CDR1 is SNHLY and CDR2 FYNNEI. The trim removed 5 bases at V and 0 bases at J, leaving 17 bases unmatched. There are 19 residues in the CDR3. Supplemented by reference TRBV2 and TRBJ2-3, the full variable domain reads EPEVTQTPSHQVTQMGQEVILRCVPISNHLYFYWYRQILGQKVEFLVSFYNNEISEKSEIFDDQFSVERPDGSNFTLKIRSTKLEDSAMYFCASSPYLPGREDSTDTQYFGPGTRLTVL.

CDR3: CASSFGTGGYDEQFF. CDR3 nucleotides: TGTGCCAGCAGCTTTGGGACAGGGGGATACGATGAGCAGTTCTTC. J is TRBJ2-5 and V is TRBV11-2, with 11 bases lining up with TRBD1. The DNA end favors TRBJ2-1, so the J call may be wrong. CDR3 length equals 15 residues. Germline CDR1 is SGHAT and CDR2 is FQNNGV.

As to this clonotype: Since a far larger clone is one base different, this is likely a read error. V usage is TRBV7-8 and J usage is TRBJ2-7; 10 bases are a match to TRBD2. With 0 bases clipped from V and 7 bases from J, the junction kept 6 bases outside the gene matches. The germline V gene has CDR1 SGHVS and CDR2 FQNEAQ. CDR3 size: 15 residues. The chain's CDR3 is CASSLAQGLAFEQYF. CDR3 in DNA: TGTGCCAGCAGCTTAGCGCAGGGACTAGCGTTTGAGCAGTACTTC. Drawing the rest from reference TRBV7-8 and TRBJ2-7, the complete variable domain is GAGVSQSPRYKVAKRGQDVALRCDPISGHVSLFWYQQALGQGPEFLTYFQNEAQLDKSGLPSDRFFAERPEGSVSTLKIQRTQQEDSAVYLCASSLAQGLAFEQYFGPGTRLTVT.

In this sample, this clonotype turned up a few times. It may be a read error: a sequence one base away is much more abundant. The chain has TRBV11-3 and TRBJ2-5, with unresolved D. The J call may be faulty, since TRBJ2-1 better matches the DNA end. The CDR3 sequence is 14 residues long. The germline V gene encodes CDR1 SGHNT and CDR2 YENEEA. The CDR3 loop reads CASSLVPVGNEQFF. The CDR3 DNA reads as TGTGCCAGCAGCTTAGTTCCTGTTGGCAATGAGCAGTTCTTC.

This clonotype was seen ten or more times. This sequence joins TRBV12-3 or TRBV12-4 and TRBJ2-1; the match to TRBD2 covers 9 bases. J lost 4 bases, V lost 6 bases, and 4 bases had no gene match. The CDR3 covers 14 residues. CDR3: CASSRSGRYNEQFF. CDR3 coding DNA: TGTGCCAGCAGCCGTAGCGGGAGATACAATGAGCAGTTCTTC.

This sequence joins TRBV4-2 and TRBJ2-1, with 11 bases identical to TRBD2. J was trimmed by 8 bases and V by 4 bases; bases with no gene match: 10. Germline V gene lookup returns CDR1 LGHNA and CDR2 YNFKEQ. The CDR3 runs 16 residues. CDR3 amino acids: CASSPPTSGSYDEQFF. The CDR3, as DNA: TGTGCCAGCAGCCCGCCAACTAGCGGGAGTTATGATGAGCAGTTCTTC.

This clonotype was counted at least ten times. This sequence joins TRBV29-1 and TRBJ2-7, with 7 nucleotides matching TRBD2. V gave up 4 bases and J gave up 5 bases; unmatched junction bases: 14. The CDR3 totals 15 residues. The germline V gene encodes CDR1 SQVTM and CDR2 ANQGSEA. CDR3 nucleotides: TGCAGCGTTGTGTCCTGGTGGGAGGGATCGGACGAGCAGTACTTC. This codes for CSVVSWWEGSDEQYF.